The rows below give T cell receptor beta chains drawn from one sample of a study of T cells after yellow fever vaccination. TCRdb fed the 5' RACE reads into MiXCR, producing one record per CDR3 protein. The sample consists of under 300,000 distinct CDR3 sequences, 6.9% of them appearing once. This material consisted of CD4+ T cells sorted from PBMCs, taken 15 days after the yellow fever booster vaccination. The receptors originated from a young man who received the YFV17D yellow fever vaccine. CDR3s leave out the opening cysteine and the closing phenylalanine or tryptophan.

TRBJ2-1 | TRBV27 | ASSLSLQSYNEQF
TRBJ2-7 | TRBV7-8 | ASSAGHLVKQY
TRBJ2-1 | TRBV20-1 | SARTWRERSYNEQF
TRBJ2-1 | TRBV7-2 | ASSPQREGEQF
TRBJ2-3 | TRBV12-3/TRBV12-4 | ASSFSGATDTQY
TRBJ2-7 | TRBV7-2 | ASSNPIGEQY
TRBJ1-5 | TRBV7-3 | ASSLQGTSNQPQH
TRBJ1-6 | TRBV12-3/TRBV12-4 | ASRLDTGNRSPLH
TRBJ2-1 | TRBV20-1 | SARYLLDNEQF
TRBJ2-1 | TRBV4-2 | ASSQETFTYNEQF
TRBJ2-2 | TRBV11-2 | ASRLPVGNVELF
TRBJ1-6 | TRBV12-3/TRBV12-4 | ASSLSDRMDSPLH